The 20 T cell receptor beta chains below all came from one sample that was sequenced in a study of spatial heterogeneity in lung cancer. Study observations and caveats: Intratumoral expanded alpha and beta TCR counts were found to track tumor mutation counts.

Time point described: sample taken at primary tumor resection. TCRdb called the 5' RACE reads again in MiXCR, with one record for every CDR3 protein. This sample has around 15,000 distinct CDR3 sequences, with approximately 7% found just once. No antigen has been identified for these receptors. Sequencing was performed on lung tumor tissue, taken at surgery. These receptors were taken from a female donor with early-stage non-small cell lung cancer.

The V call is TRBV30, the J call TRBJ2-3, with D possibly TRBD2 on 7 matching bases. Germline lookup yields CDR1 GTSNPN and CDR2 SVGIG (reference sequence). The CDR3 runs 13 residues. Between the trimmed V and J ends, which lost 0 bases and 4 bases, there was a span of 8 bases. The CDR3 coding sequence is TGTGCCTGGAGTGTAGGGGGGGCAGATACGCAGTATTTT. It encodes CAWSVGGADTQYF.

This clonotype turned up a few times. The J gene is TRBJ2-5, the V gene TRBV5-1; D call uncertain. CDR3 length: 11 residues. Trimming took off 7 bases at V and 3 bases at J, with 7 bases between the two ends. Germline V lookup: CDR1 SGHRS, CDR2 YFSETQ. CDR3 region: CASQVEETQYF. The CDR3 DNA is TGCGCCAGCCAGGTTGAAGAGACCCAGTACTTC.

This clonotype was seen a handful of times. V is TRBV6-1 and J is TRBJ2-5; D could derive from TRBD1 or TRBD2 (6 bases each). Germline CDR1 MNHNS, CDR2 SASEGT. This CDR3 has 14 residues. V lost 3 bases to trimming and J lost 4 bases, with 12 bases between them. The CDR3 DNA sequence: TGTGCCAGCAGTGATCGGGGGCGGGGAGAGACCCAGTACTTC. Its translation is CASSDRGRGETQYF.

In its sample, this clonotype was seen many times. The V call is TRBV5-1, the J call TRBJ1-4, with TRBD1 matching over 7 bases. V lost 0 bases to trimming and J lost 8 bases; unmatched junction nucleotides: 7. This CDR3 has 15 residues. In germline, CDR1 is SGHRS, CDR2 YFSETQ. The DNA of the CDR3 is TGCGCCAGCAGCTTGGAAGACAGGGCAACGGAAAAACTGTTTTTT. It translates to CASSLEDRATEKLFF. Filled out from reference TRBV5-1 and TRBJ1-4, the complete variable domain reads KAGVTQTPRYLIKTRGQQVTLSCSPISGHRSVSWYQQTPGQGLQFLFEYFSETQRNKGNFPGRFSGRQFSNSRSEMNVSTLELGDSALYLCASSLEDRATEKLFFGSGTQLSVL.

This clonotype is labeled as medium-sized. The chain uses TRBV7-2 and TRBJ1-1; D possibly corresponds to TRBD1 (5 bases). Per germline, CDR1 SGHTA and CDR2 FQGNSA. This CDR3 region has 15 residues. The germline V and J ends were trimmed by 4 bases and 1 base, with 13 bases remaining between them. CDR3 DNA sequence: TGTGCCAGCAGCTCGGGCAGGGTAAAGAACACTGAAGCTTTCTTT. Translated: CASSSGRVKNTEAFF.

This clonotype was observed many times. This chain links TRBV7-3 with TRBJ2-2; TRBD1 or TRBD2 may be the D gene (6 bases each). Germline CDR1 is SGHTA and CDR2 is FQGTGA. CDR3 length: 15 residues. Trimming took 1 base from V and 6 from J, leaving 12 bases between them. CDR3 loop: CASSLMGGASGELFF. The CDR3 nucleotides are TGTGCCAGCAGCTTAATGGGGGGCGCCTCCGGGGAGCTGTTTTTT.

This clonotype appeared many times. The chain couples TRBV20-1 to TRBJ1-1; possible D gene TRBD1, 5 bases. V gave up 4 bases and J gave up 3 bases, with 9 bases separating them. The CDR3 length is 12 residues. CDR1 is DFQATT and CDR2 is SNEGSKA in the germline V gene (reference sequence). The CDR3 loop is CSATQGDTEAFF. Here the CDR3 DNA reads TGCAGTGCTACTCAGGGAGACACTGAAGCTTTCTTT.

In its sample, this clonotype was seen many times. This sequence joins TRBV27 and TRBJ2-3; D ambiguous. CDR1 MNHEY and CDR2 SMNVEV come from the germline V gene (reference sequence). The V end was cut by 2 bases, the J end by 1 base, with 13 bases between. The CDR3 is 16 residues long. This CDR3 reads CASSLLTPGRTDTQYF. The CDR3 DNA is TGTGCCAGCAGTTTACTTACCCCCGGGCGCACAGATACGCAGTATTTT.

This clonotype was seen at least ten times. The chain has TRBV7-3 and TRBJ2-5; a possible D gene is TRBD1 (6 bases). V lost 2 bases and J lost 5, with 6 bases in between. Germline CDR1 is SGHTA and CDR2 is FQGTGA. The CDR3 spans 12 residues. The CDR3 bases are TGTGCCAGCAGCTTACAGGGGGAGACCCAGTACTTC. Its protein product is CASSLQGETQYF.

This sequence joins TRBV2 and TRBJ1-1; D call uncertain. The CDR3 is 12 residues long. V gave up 6 bases and J gave up 1 base, with 6 bases separating them. The germline CDR1 and CDR2 sequences are SNHLY and FYNNEI. CDR3: CASSSRNTEAFF. DNA for the CDR3: TGTGCCAGCAGCTCCAGGAACACTGAAGCTTTCTTT.

This clonotype was detected once. A much larger clone lies one base from this, so it may be a read error. The chain combines TRBV30 with TRBJ1-5; 10 bases map to TRBD1. Per the germline V gene, CDR1 is GTSNPN and CDR2 is SVGIG (reference sequence). The CDR3 consists of 14 residues. The CDR3 nucleotides are TGTGTCTGGGACCGGGACAGGGGCTCTCAGCCCCAGCATTTT. This translates into CVWDRDRGSQPQHF.

In this sample, this clonotype turned up many times. The chain carries TRBV7-9 and TRBJ2-7; D gene uncertain. Deletions cut 5 bases from V and 1 base from J, with 12 bases between. This CDR3 has 14 residues. Germline values: CDR1 SEHNR, CDR2 FQNEAQ (reference sequence). The CDR3 coding sequence is TGTGCCAGCAGCCCCTCGGCGGTATCCTACGAGCAGTACTTC. This encodes CASSPSAVSYEQYF. The full variable domain, its missing parts supplied by reference TRBV7-9 and TRBJ2-7, is DTGVSQNPRHKITKRGQNVTFRCDPISEHNRLYWYRQTLGQGPEFLTYFQNEAQLEKSRLLSDRFSAERPKGSFSTLEIQRTEQGDSAMYLCASSPSAVSYEQYFGPGTRLTVT.

In its sample, this clonotype was seen many times. The V gene is TRBV6-2 or TRBV6-3, the J gene TRBJ2-3; TRBD1 is a possible D gene (6 bases). CDR3 size: 11 residues. The V end was cut by 8 bases, the J end by 6 bases, with 9 bases between. CDR1 is MNHEY, CDR2 SVGEGT, per germline. The CDR3 DNA sequence: TGTGCCAGCTCTACAGGGGATACGCAGTATTTT. Amino acid sequence: CASSTGDTQYF.

This clonotype appeared many times. The chain employs TRBV30 and TRBJ1-1, with 8 bases fitting TRBD1. This CDR3 is built from 15 residues. Looked up from germline, CDR1 is GTSNPN and CDR2 is SVGIG (reference sequence). J lost 6 bases, V lost 6 bases, and 15 bases had no gene match. This CDR3 reads CACLRGLSLAAEAFF. The CDR3, as DNA: TGTGCCTGCCTCAGGGGGCTGTCTCTCGCCGCTGAAGCTTTCTTT.

This clonotype was seen at least ten times. The gene calls are TRBV28 and TRBJ2-7; TRBD1 agrees at 8 bases. The V and J ends lost 6 bases and 6 bases, in that order; junction bases with no gene match: 13. Germline V gene data show CDR1 as MDHEN and CDR2 as SYDVKM. The CDR3 has 15 residues. The CDR3: CASRAAGGYPLEQYF. CDR3 coding DNA: TGTGCCAGCAGAGCGGCAGGGGGCTACCCCCTCGAGCAGTACTTC.

The table lists this clonotype with many counts. This chain links TRBV7-3 with TRBJ2-3, with D possibly being TRBD1 or TRBD2 (5 bases each). The CDR3 is 15 amino acids. V lost 5 bases and J 2 bases, leaving 14 bases between the germline ends. Germline values: CDR1 SGHTA, CDR2 FQGTGA. CDR3 residues: CASSLWGRNTDTQYF. As DNA, the CDR3 is TGTGCCAGCAGCCTGTGGGGACGAAACACAGATACGCAGTATTTT.

The V and J genes are TRBV6-6 and TRBJ2-2; the match to TRBD2 covers 8 bases. The CDR3 has 15 amino acids. Germline loops: CDR1 MNHNY, CDR2 SVGAGI (reference sequence). V trimming: 7 bases; J trimming: 2 bases; junction bases outside the gene matches: 6. The CDR3 is CASKELAVNTGELFF. The CDR3 region has the DNA TGTGCCAGCAAGGAACTAGCGGTCAACACCGGGGAGCTGTTTTTT.

This clonotype was seen ten or more times. The rearrangement uses TRBV6-2 or TRBV6-3 and TRBJ1-5; D remains ambiguous. The CDR3 totals 15 residues. The ends were cut back, 6 bases at V and 1 base at J, with 13 bases in the middle. CDR1 and CDR2 (germline): MNHEY, SVGEGT. This chain's CDR3 is CASRKDGPSNQPQHF. CDR3 DNA: TGTGCCAGCAGAAAGGACGGACCAAGCAATCAGCCCCAGCATTTT.

This chain connects TRBV6-1 to TRBJ1-6; 7 bases map to TRBD1. From germline, CDR1 is MNHNS and CDR2 SASEGT. The CDR3 sequence is 15 residues long. V was pared by 3 bases and J by 7 bases, with 6 bases of the junction left unmatched. The CDR3 region has the DNA TGTGCCAGCAGTGACATCAGCAGGGGGAATTCACCCCTCCACTTT. It specifies CASSDISRGNSPLHF.

This chain links TRBV28 with TRBJ1-1; D remains ambiguous. The V end lost 2 bases, the J end lost 2 bases, and 9 bases lay between the germline ends. This CDR3 contains 14 residues. Germline CDR1 MDHEN, CDR2 SYDVKM. DNA of the CDR3: TGTGCCAGCAGTTTAGGGGTCCGAAACACTGAAGCTTTCTTT. Protein: CASSLGVRNTEAFF.